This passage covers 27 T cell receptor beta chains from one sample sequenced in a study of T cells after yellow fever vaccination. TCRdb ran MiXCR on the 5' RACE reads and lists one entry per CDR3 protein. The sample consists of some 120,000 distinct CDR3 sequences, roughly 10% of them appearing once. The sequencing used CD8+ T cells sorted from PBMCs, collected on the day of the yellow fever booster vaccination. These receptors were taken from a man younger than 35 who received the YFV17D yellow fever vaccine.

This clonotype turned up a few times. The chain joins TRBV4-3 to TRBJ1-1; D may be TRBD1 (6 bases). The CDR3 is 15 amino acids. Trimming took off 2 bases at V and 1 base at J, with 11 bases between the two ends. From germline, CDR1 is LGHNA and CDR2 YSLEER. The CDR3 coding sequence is TGCGCCAGCAGCCAAAAAGGGACACCGAACACTGAAGCTTTCTTT. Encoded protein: CASSQKGTPNTEAFF.

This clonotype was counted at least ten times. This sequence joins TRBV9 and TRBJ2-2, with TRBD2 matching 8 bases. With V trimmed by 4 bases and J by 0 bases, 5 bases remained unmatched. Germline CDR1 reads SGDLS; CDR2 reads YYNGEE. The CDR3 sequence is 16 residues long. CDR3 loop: CASSHPAGANTGELFF. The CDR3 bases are TGTGCCAGCAGCCACCCAGCGGGGGCGAACACCGGGGAGCTGTTTTTT.

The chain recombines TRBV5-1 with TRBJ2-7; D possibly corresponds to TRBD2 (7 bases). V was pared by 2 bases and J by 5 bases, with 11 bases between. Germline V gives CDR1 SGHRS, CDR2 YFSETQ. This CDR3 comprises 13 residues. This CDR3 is CASSLRGGHEQYF. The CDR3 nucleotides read TGCGCCAGCAGCTTAAGGGGGGGGCACGAGCAGTACTTC.

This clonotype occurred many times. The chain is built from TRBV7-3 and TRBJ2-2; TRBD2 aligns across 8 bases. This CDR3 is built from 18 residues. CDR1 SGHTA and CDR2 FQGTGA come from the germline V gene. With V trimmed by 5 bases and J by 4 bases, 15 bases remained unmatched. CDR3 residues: CASSPSGSGLAVTGELFF. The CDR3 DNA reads TGTGCCAGCAGCCCCTCGGGAAGCGGACTAGCCGTCACCGGGGAGCTGTTTTTT.

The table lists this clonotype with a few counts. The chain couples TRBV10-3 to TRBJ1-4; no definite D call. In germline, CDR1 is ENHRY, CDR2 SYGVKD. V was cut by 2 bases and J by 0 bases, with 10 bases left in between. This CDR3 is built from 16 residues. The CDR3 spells CAISERRRATNEKLFF. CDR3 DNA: TGTGCCATCAGTGAGCGGCGTAGAGCAACTAATGAAAAACTGTTTTTT.

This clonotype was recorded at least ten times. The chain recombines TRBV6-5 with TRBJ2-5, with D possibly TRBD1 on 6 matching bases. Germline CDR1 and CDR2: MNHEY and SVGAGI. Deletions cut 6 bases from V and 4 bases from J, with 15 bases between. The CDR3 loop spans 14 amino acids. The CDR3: CASSLLSGVETQYF. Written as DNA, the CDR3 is TGTGCCAGCAGCCTACTGTCAGGGGTAGAGACCCAGTACTTC.

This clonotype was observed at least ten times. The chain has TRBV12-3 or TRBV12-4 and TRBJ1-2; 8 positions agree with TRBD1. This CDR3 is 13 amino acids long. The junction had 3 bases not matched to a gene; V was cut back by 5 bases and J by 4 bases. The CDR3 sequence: CASSQDRGYGYTF. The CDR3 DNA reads TGTGCCAGCAGTCAAGACAGGGGCTATGGCTACACCTTC.

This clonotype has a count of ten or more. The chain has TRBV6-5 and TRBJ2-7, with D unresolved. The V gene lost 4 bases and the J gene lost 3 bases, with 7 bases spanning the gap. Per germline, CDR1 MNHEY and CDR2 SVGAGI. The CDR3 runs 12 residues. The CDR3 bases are TGTGCCAGCAGTTCGGACGGCTACGAGCAGTACTTC. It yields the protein CASSSDGYEQYF.

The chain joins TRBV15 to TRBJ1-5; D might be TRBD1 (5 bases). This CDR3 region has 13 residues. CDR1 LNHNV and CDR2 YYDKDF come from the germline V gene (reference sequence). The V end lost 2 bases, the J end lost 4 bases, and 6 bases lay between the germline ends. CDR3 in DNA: TGTGCCACCAGCAGATACAGGAATCAGCCCCAGCATTTT. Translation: CATSRYRNQPQHF.

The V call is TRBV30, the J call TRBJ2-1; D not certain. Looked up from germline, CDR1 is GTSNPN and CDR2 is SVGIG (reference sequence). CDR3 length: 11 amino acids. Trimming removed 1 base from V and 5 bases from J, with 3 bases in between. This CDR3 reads CAWSGNNEQFF. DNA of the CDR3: TGTGCCTGGAGTGGAAACAATGAGCAGTTCTTC.

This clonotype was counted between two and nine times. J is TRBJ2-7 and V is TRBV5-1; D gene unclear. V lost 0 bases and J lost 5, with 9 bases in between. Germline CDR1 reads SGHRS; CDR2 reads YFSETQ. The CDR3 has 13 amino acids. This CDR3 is CASSLDSLNEQYV. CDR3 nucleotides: TGCGCCAGCAGCTTGGACAGTCTCAACGAGCAGTACGTC.

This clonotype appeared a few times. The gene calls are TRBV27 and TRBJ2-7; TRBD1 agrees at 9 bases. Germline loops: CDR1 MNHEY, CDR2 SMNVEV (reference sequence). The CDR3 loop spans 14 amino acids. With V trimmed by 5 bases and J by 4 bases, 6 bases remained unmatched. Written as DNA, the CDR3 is TGTGCCAGCAGTCCTGGACAGGGGAAGTACGAGCAGTACGTC. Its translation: CASSPGQGKYEQYV.

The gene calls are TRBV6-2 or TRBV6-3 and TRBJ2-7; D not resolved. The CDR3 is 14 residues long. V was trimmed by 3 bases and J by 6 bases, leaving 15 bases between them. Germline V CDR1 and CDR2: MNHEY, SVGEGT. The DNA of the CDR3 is TGTGCCAGCAGTTATGGGTCTGCGGCGCTCGAGCAGTACGTC. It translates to CASSYGSAALEQYV.

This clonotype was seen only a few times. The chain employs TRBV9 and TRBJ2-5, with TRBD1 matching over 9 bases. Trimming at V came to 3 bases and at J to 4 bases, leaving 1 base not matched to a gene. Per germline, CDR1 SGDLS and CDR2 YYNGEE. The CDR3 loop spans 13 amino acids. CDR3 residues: CASSEDRGETQYF. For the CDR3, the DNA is TGTGCCAGCAGCGAGGACAGGGGAGAGACCCAGTACTTC.

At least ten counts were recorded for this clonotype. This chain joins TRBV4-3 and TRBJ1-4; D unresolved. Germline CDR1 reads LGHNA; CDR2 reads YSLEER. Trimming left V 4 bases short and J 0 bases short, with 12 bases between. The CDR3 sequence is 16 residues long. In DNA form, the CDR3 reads TGCGCCAGCAGCCCTTCCTATTTAGCAACTAATGAAAAACTGTTTTTT. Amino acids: CASSPSYLATNEKLFF.

The DNA for the CDR3 is TGCGCCAGCAGCTTGGGGGGTTATAATTCACCCCTCCACTTT. This sequence encodes CASSLGGYNSPLHF. The chain couples TRBV5-1 to TRBJ1-6; D not resolved. The CDR3 spans 14 residues. Germline CDR1 is SGHRS and CDR2 is YFSETQ. Trimming cost V 0 bases and J 4 bases, with 5 bases left between them.

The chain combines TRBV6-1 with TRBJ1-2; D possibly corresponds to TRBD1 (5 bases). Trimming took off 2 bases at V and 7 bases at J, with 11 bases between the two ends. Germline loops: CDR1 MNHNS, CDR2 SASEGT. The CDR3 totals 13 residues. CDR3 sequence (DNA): TGTGCCAGCAGTGAATGGGGGGAGGGTGGCTACACCTTC. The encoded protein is CASSEWGEGGYTF.

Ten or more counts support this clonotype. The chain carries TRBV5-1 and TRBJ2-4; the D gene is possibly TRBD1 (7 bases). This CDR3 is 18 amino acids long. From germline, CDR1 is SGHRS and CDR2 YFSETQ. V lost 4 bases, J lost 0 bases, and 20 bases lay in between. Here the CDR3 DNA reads TGCGCCAGCAGCATGCCCCTGCAGGGGGGATTAGCCAAAAACATTCAGTACTTC. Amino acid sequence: CASSMPLQGGLAKNIQYF.

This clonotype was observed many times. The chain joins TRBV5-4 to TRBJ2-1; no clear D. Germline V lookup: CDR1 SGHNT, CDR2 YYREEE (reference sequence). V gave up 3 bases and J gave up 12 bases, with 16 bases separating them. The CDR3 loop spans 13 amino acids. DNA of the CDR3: TGTGCCAGCAGCTCCTATGAGGCGTTTGGGCAGTTCTTC. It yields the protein CASSSYEAFGQFF.

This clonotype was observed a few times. The CDR3 bases are TGCGCCAGCAGCCAACACAATCGGGGTGAGCAGTTCTTC. Protein sequence: CASSQHNRGEQFF. The chain recombines TRBV4-3 with TRBJ2-1, with D possibly TRBD2 on 5 matching bases. Germline V gene lookup returns CDR1 LGHNA and CDR2 YSLEER. Trimming shortened V by 2 bases and J by 9 bases, and 11 bases separated the two germline ends. The CDR3 extends over 13 amino acids.

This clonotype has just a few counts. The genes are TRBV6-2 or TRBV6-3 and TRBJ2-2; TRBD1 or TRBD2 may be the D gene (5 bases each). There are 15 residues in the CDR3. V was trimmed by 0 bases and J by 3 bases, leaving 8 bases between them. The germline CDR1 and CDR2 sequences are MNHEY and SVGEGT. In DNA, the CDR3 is TGTGCCAGCAGTTACTCGGGACGGGACACCGGGGAGCTGTTTTTT. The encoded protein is CASSYSGRDTGELFF.

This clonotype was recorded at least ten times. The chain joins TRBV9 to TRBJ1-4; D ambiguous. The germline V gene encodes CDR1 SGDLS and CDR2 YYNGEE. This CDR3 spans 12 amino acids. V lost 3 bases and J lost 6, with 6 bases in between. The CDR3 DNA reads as TGTGCCAGCAGCGCTTACGATGAAAAACTGTTTTTT. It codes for CASSAYDEKLFF.

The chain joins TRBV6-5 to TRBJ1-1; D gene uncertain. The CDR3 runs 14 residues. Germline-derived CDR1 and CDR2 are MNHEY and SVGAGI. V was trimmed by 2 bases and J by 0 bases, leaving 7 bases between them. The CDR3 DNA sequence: TGTGCCAGCAGTTACAATAGATTGAACACTGAAGCTTTCTTT. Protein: CASSYNRLNTEAFF.

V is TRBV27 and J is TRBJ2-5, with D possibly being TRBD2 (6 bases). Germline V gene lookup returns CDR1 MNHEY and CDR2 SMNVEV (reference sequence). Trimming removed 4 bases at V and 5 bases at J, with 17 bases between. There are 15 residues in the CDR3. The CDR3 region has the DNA TGTGCCAGCAGTTACCGGGACCTACGGGGGGAGACCCAGTACTTC. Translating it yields CASSYRDLRGETQYF.

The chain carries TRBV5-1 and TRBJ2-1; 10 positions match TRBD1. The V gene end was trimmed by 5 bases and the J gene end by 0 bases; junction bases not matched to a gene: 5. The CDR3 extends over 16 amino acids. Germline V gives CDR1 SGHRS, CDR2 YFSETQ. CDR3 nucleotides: TGCGCCAGCAGAGGGACAGGGGTTGGCTCCTACAATGAGCAGTTCTTC. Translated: CASRGTGVGSYNEQFF.

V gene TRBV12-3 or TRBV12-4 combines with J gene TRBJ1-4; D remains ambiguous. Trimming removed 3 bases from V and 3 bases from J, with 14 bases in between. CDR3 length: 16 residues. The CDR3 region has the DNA TGTGCCAGCAGTTTCTCCGTACGCGGCCCTAATGAAAAACTGTTTTTT. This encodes CASSFSVRGPNEKLFF.

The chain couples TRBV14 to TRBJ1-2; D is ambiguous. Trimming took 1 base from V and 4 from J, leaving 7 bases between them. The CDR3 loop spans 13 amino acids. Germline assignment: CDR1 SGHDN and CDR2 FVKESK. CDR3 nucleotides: TGTGCCAGCAGCCAAGCTCGGTTCTATGGCTACACCTTC. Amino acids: CASSQARFYGYTF.